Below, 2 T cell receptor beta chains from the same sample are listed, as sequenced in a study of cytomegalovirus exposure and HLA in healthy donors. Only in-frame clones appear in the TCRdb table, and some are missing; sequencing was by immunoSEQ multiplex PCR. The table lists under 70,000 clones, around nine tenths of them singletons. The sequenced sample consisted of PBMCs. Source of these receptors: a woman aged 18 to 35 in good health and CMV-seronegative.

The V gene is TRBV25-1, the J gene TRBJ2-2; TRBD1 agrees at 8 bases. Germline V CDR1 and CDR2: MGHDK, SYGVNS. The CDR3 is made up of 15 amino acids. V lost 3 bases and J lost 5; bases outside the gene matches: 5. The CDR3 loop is CASSEWTGLTGELFF. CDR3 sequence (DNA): TGTGCCAGCAGTGAGTGGACAGGGCTAACCGGGGAGCTGTTTTTT.

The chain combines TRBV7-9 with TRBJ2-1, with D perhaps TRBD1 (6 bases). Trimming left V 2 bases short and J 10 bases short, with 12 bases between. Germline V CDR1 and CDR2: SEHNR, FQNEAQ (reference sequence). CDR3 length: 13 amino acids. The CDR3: CASSLNTDREQFF. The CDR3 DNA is TGTGCCAGCAGCTTAAACACGGACAGAGAGCAGTTCTTC.